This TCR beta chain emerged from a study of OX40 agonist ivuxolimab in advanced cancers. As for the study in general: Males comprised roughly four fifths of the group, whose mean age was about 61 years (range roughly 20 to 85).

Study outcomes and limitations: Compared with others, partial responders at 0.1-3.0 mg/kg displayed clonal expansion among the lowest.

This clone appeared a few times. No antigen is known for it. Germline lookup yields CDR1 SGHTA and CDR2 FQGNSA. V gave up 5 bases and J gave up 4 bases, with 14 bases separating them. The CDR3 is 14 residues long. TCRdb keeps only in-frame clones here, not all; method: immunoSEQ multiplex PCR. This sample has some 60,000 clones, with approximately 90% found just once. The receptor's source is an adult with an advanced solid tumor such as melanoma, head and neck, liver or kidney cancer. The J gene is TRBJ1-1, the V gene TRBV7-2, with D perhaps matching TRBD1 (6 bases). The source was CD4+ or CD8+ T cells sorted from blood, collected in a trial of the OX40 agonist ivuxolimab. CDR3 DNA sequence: TGTGCCAGCAGCCGAGGCAGGGGCGGCACTGAAGCTTTCTTT. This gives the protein CASSRGRGGTEAFF.